One and the same sample provided the 21 T cell receptor beta chains below, sequenced in a study of cytomegalovirus exposure and HLA in healthy donors. With 60 Vbeta and 13 Jbeta primers, the PCR was carried out. The protocol was immunoSEQ multiplex PCR, while the TCRdb copy is restricted to in-frame clones and leaves out a portion. The data show 110,000 or so clones, approximately 80% seen once. The sequenced material came from PBMCs. The source is a man aged 35-49 years in good health and CMV-seropositive.

The V gene is TRBV28, the J gene TRBJ1-5; no reliable D call. The CDR3 loop spans 14 amino acids. Trimming removed 7 bases at V and 2 bases at J, with 12 bases between. In germline, CDR1 is MDHEN, CDR2 SYDVKM. The CDR3 sequence: CASTGRYGNQPQHF. For the CDR3, the DNA is TGTGCCAGCACAGGTCGGTATGGCAATCAGCCCCAGCATTTT.

The rearrangement uses TRBV18 and TRBJ2-7; 9 bases fit TRBD1. CDR3 length: 14 amino acids. Trimming at V came to 4 bases and at J to 2 bases, leaving 3 bases not matched to a gene. Per the germline V gene, CDR1 is KGHSH and CDR2 is LQKENI. CDR3 sequence: CASSLGQGTYEQYF. CDR3 sequence (DNA): TGTGCCAGCTCACTAGGACAGGGGACCTACGAGCAGTACTTC. Full variable domain (outside the CDR3, taken from reference TRBV18 and TRBJ2-7): NAGVMQNPRHLVRRRGQEARLRCSPMKGHSHVYWYRQLPEEGLKFMVYLQKENIIDESGMPKERFSAEFPKEGPSILRIQQVVRGDSAAYFCASSLGQGTYEQYFGPGTRLTVT.

This clone showed up just once. The rearrangement joins TRBV7-2 to TRBJ2-6; tentative D call: TRBD1 (5 bases). With 2 bases removed from V and 3 bases from J, the gap between germline ends came to 14 bases. The CDR3 sequence is 17 residues long. Per the germline V gene, CDR1 is SGHTA and CDR2 is FQGNSA. CDR3 amino acids: CASSLPGMAVGANVLTF. CDR3 DNA sequence: TGTGCCAGCAGCTTACCAGGGATGGCTGTTGGGGCCAACGTCCTGACTTTC.

A few counts support this clone. V and J are TRBV7-6 and TRBJ1-1; 8 nucleotides agree with TRBD1. Trimming took 2 bases from V and 4 from J; bases not matched to a gene: 3. Germline CDR1 SGHVS, CDR2 FNYEAQ. The CDR3 totals 14 residues. CDR3 loop: CASSLQGAITEAFF. The DNA of the CDR3 is TGTGCCAGCAGCTTACAGGGGGCGATCACTGAAGCTTTCTTT.

The chain recombines TRBV7-3 with TRBJ2-3; TRBD2 matches 12 bases. Germline lookup yields CDR1 SGHTA and CDR2 FQGTGA. Trimming at V came to 5 bases and at J to 2 bases, leaving 5 bases not matched to a gene. This CDR3 spans 16 amino acids. CDR3 protein: CASSQTSGGSTDTQYF. The CDR3 nucleotides are TGTGCCAGCAGCCAGACTAGCGGGGGTTCCACAGATACGCAGTATTTT.

The chain has TRBV4-3 and TRBJ2-1; 10 bases align to TRBD2. The CDR3 is made up of 16 amino acids. V trimming: 3 bases; J trimming: 5 bases; junction bases outside the gene matches: 7. Germline V gene lookup returns CDR1 LGHNA and CDR2 YSLEER. The CDR3: CASSHGGLAPNNEQFF. The CDR3 DNA reads TGCGCCAGCAGCCATGGGGGACTAGCGCCAAACAATGAGCAGTTCTTC.

The chain carries TRBV6-5 and TRBJ2-5; the match to TRBD1 covers 9 bases. J gave up 5 bases and V 2 bases, and 6 bases lay outside the gene matches. Germline V lookup: CDR1 MNHEY, CDR2 SVGAGI. The CDR3 spans 15 residues. CDR3 sequence: CASSYLNRGRETQYF. For the CDR3, the DNA is TGTGCCAGCAGTTACCTTAACAGGGGGCGGGAGACCCAGTACTTC.

The J gene is TRBJ2-2, the V gene TRBV4-3, with 8 bases identical to TRBD2. Germline assignment: CDR1 LGHNA and CDR2 YSLEER. This CDR3 comprises 17 residues. J was trimmed by 5 bases and V by 0 bases; bases with no gene match: 8. In nucleotides, the CDR3 is TGCGCCAGCAGCCAAGATCGGGTAGCGGGGTTTACCGGGGAGCTGTTTTTT. Protein product: CASSQDRVAGFTGELFF.

V and J are TRBV5-1 and TRBJ2-1; 7 nucleotides agree with TRBD1. The germline V gene encodes CDR1 SGHRS and CDR2 YFSETQ. The V segment lost 3 bases and the J segment 2 bases; nucleotides outside the gene matches: 5. The CDR3 sequence is 15 residues long. In DNA form, the CDR3 reads TGCGCCAGCAGCTCAGCCGGGACAGCCTACAATGAGCAGTTCTTC. Translating it yields CASSSAGTAYNEQFF.

V is TRBV7-9 and J is TRBJ2-5; TRBD2 is a possible D gene (5 bases). The CDR3 spans 13 residues. Per the germline V gene, CDR1 is SEHNR and CDR2 is FQNEAQ (reference sequence). Trimming stripped 7 bases from V and 2 bases from J, with 11 bases between. The CDR3 DNA sequence: TGTGCCAGCACGAGGGAACCTCAAGAGACCCAGTACTTC. This codes for CASTREPQETQYF.

The genes are TRBV2 and TRBJ2-3; 9 nucleotides agree with TRBD1. V shed 3 bases, J shed 6 bases, and the junction held 7 bases outside the gene matches. Germline lookup yields CDR1 SNHLY and CDR2 FYNNEI. This CDR3 is built from 15 residues. The CDR3 DNA sequence: TGTGCCAGCAGTGAGTCACAGGGGGCATGGGATACGCAGTATTTT. Encoded protein: CASSESQGAWDTQYF.

The V and J genes are TRBV28 and TRBJ1-1; possible D gene TRBD1, 6 bases. Germline CDR1 MDHEN, CDR2 SYDVKM. Trimming took 6 bases from V and 1 from J, leaving 15 bases between them. The CDR3 is 15 residues long. CDR3 in amino acids: CASRRHRVRNTEAFF. CDR3 nucleotide sequence: TGTGCCAGCAGGCGACACAGGGTAAGGAACACTGAAGCTTTCTTT.

This clone was found once. The gene calls are TRBV2 and TRBJ2-2; possible D gene TRBD1, 6 bases. CDR1 is SNHLY and CDR2 is FYNNEI in the germline V gene. CDR3 length: 18 amino acids. Trimming cost V 4 bases and J 3 bases, with 21 bases left between them. This CDR3 is CASSVRQDARVDTGELFF. The CDR3 coding sequence is TGTGCCAGCAGTGTGCGACAGGACGCACGAGTCGACACCGGGGAGCTGTTTTTT. The complete variable domain, with remaining parts taken from reference TRBV2 and TRBJ2-2, reads EPEVTQTPSHQVTQMGQEVILRCVPISNHLYFYWYRQILGQKVEFLVSFYNNEISEKSEIFDDQFSVERPDGSNFTLKIRSTKLEDSAMYFCASSVRQDARVDTGELFFGEGSRLTVL.

This rearrangement joins TRBV7-3 to TRBJ2-3, with TRBD2 matching over 8 bases. Germline V gene sequence: CDR1 SGHTA, CDR2 FQGTGA. This CDR3 is built from 14 residues. The J segment lost 2 bases and the V segment lost 5 bases, leaving 3 bases of the junction unmatched. This CDR3 reads CASSQAGDTDTQYF. In DNA, the CDR3 is TGTGCCAGCAGCCAAGCGGGGGACACAGATACGCAGTATTTT.

The chain combines TRBV28 with TRBJ2-2, with D tentatively TRBD2 (6 bases). Trimming cost V 6 bases and J 0 bases, with 14 bases left between them. Germline CDR1 is MDHEN and CDR2 is SYDVKM. The length of the CDR3 is 16 residues. The CDR3 region has the DNA TGTGCCAGCAGGGTCAGCGGGTCTGCGAACACCGGGGAGCTGTTTTTT. This translates into CASRVSGSANTGELFF.

A few counts support this clone. This rearrangement joins TRBV19 to TRBJ1-6; no reliable D call. CDR1 and CDR2 (germline): LNHDA, SQIVND (reference sequence). The CDR3 sequence is 12 residues long. V was cut by 3 bases and J by 15 bases, with 12 bases left in between. In DNA form, the CDR3 reads TGTGCCAGTAGTATCGGTGGTGAACTCCTCCACTTT. It yields the protein CASSIGGELLHF.

This chain joins TRBV7-2 and TRBJ1-2, with 11 nucleotides matching TRBD1. This CDR3 spans 15 amino acids. The germline gives CDR1 SGHTA, CDR2 FQGNSA. Trimming at V came to 1 base and at J to 4 bases, leaving 2 bases not matched to a gene. Here the CDR3 DNA reads TGTGCCAGCAGCTTAGGGACAGGGGGCGTCTATGGCTACACCTTC. Encoded protein: CASSLGTGGVYGYTF.

This clone was seen a few times. This chain links TRBV5-1 with TRBJ2-2; D perhaps matches TRBD1 (6 bases). V gave up 3 bases and J gave up 5 bases, with 17 bases separating them. There are 16 residues in the CDR3. Germline V gene data show CDR1 as SGHRS and CDR2 as YFSETQ. CDR3 sequence (DNA): TGCGCCAGCAGCTCTGGTTGGGGGCAAGGAACCGGGGAGCTGTTTTTT. It translates to CASSSGWGQGTGELFF.

The genes are TRBV7-2 and TRBJ2-7; 7 bases are a match to TRBD1. Germline V gives CDR1 SGHTA, CDR2 FQGNSA. This CDR3 contains 14 residues. Unmatched junction bases numbered 8, after V lost 7 bases and J lost 2 bases. For the CDR3, the DNA is TGTGCCAGCAAATGGGACAGAGGTGCCTACGAGCAGTACTTC. It specifies CASKWDRGAYEQYF.

The count of this clone is one. A far larger clone lies a single base away; this is likely a read error. The chain carries TRBV6-4 and TRBJ2-3, with 7 bases aligning to TRBD2. The CDR3 is 16 residues long. The germline gives CDR1 MRHNA, CDR2 SNTAGT. The CDR3 sequence is CTSSNLAGEPTDTQYF. The CDR3 DNA reads as TGTACCAGCAGTAACTTGGCGGGGGAGCCCACAGATACGCAGTATTTT.

This clone was seen only once. The chain links TRBV7-8 to TRBJ1-3; 8 bases line up with TRBD1. Germline trimming cut 6 bases from V and 0 bases from J; bases unmatched to any gene: 4. The CDR3 extends over 15 amino acids. Germline V gives CDR1 SGHVS, CDR2 FQNEAQ. DNA for the CDR3: TGTGCCAGCAGTCACGGACAGGGCTCTGGAAACACCATATATTTT. It codes for CASSHGQGSGNTIYF.